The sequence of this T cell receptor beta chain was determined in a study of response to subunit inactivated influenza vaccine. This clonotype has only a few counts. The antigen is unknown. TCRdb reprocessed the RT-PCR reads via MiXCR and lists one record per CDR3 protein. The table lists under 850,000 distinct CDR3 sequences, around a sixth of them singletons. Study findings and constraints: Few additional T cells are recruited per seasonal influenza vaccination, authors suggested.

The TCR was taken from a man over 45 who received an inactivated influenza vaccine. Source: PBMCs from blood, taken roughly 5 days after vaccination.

As DNA, the CDR3 is TGTGCCAGCAGCCCCCAGGGGAGGTGGTACAATGAGCAGTTCTTC. This codes for CASSPQGRWYNEQFF. The chain combines TRBV7-9 with TRBJ2-1; D possibly uses TRBD1 or TRBD2 (6 bases each). From germline, CDR1 is SEHNR and CDR2 FQNEAQ (reference sequence). With 5 bases removed from V and 4 bases from J, the gap between germline ends came to 15 bases. CDR3 size: 15 residues.